This T cell receptor (beta chain) derives from a study of OX40 agonist ivuxolimab in advanced cancers. In the case of this clone: Its antigen remains unknown.

J gave up 1 base and V 0 bases, and 2 bases lay outside the gene matches. Germline V lookup: CDR1 SGHRS, CDR2 YFSETQ. The length of the CDR3 is 15 residues. A history of autoimmune disease or systemic immunosuppression excluded patients. Whole-study findings and limits: Among the nonresponders, some also had low normalized T-cell clonal expansion.

Method: immunoSEQ multiplex PCR; TCRdb's copy keeps in-frame clones and lacks some. The sample records about 76,000 clones, around 84% being singletons. The chain joins TRBV5-1 to TRBJ2-7, with TRBD1 identical over 9 bases. This sample comprised CD4+ or CD8+ T cells sorted from blood, obtained in a trial of the OX40 agonist ivuxolimab. The receptor was derived from an adult with an advanced solid tumor such as melanoma, head and neck, liver or kidney cancer. This CDR3 is CASSLGQGGSYEQYF. Written as DNA, the CDR3 is TGCGCCAGCAGCTTGGGACAGGGGGGTTCCTACGAGCAGTACTTC.